This TCR beta chain is drawn from a study of blood T cell repertoires in COVID-19. As for the study in general: The study drew acute and convalescent COVID-19 samples from the United States, Italy and Spain. Sample material is recorded as cDNA or gDNA derived from T cells, B-cell-depleted T cells, or PBMCs.

Original data processing: Reference gene primer amplification gave estimated nucleated cell counts. Assay: immunoSEQ multiplex PCR; the TCRdb copy retains only in-frame clones and omits some. Clonal size and the V and J genes are those of that table, whereas D and trimming came from the DNA. Altogether roughly 320,000 clones are present, 70% to 90% being singletons, with the ten largest covering approximately 7.5%. V was clipped by 0 bases and J by 3 bases; unmatched bases: 10. This CDR3 is built from 18 residues. Germline CDR1 and CDR2: MGHRA and YSYEKL. The chain couples TRBV4-1 to TRBJ2-3, with 9 bases that match TRBD2. This clonotype was obtained from a human donor in a cohort sampled during active COVID-19. Sequencing used peripheral blood. This CDR3 reads CASSQDHRRGGLTDTQYF. In nucleotides, the CDR3 is TGCGCCAGCAGCCAAGATCATCGGCGGGGGGGGCTAACAGATACGCAGTATTTT.